A selection of T cell receptor beta chains follows, all from one sample in a study of T cells in Graves' hyperthyroidism and ophthalmopathy. TCRdb fed the multiplex PCR reads into MiXCR, producing one record per CDR3 protein. The sample records around 97,000 distinct CDR3 sequences, about 50% being singletons. Sequenced sample: blood. The receptors stem from a man between 40 and 49 years old with Graves' hyperthyroidism. Both conserved end residues are part of each CDR3. The order of the fields is V gene, D gene, J gene, CDR3 protein. D genes are given only for firm matches.

TRBV18	-	TRBJ1-1	CASSTHGVGTEAFF
TRBV2	-	TRBJ2-5	CASSDEGVEETQYF
TRBV5-1	-	TRBJ2-7	CASSSGSLQVRDEQYF
TRBV6-6	TRBD2	TRBJ2-1	CASKYLAESYNEQFF
TRBV4-1	-	TRBJ2-5	CASSQTVWGQTQYF
TRBV7-2	-	TRBJ2-1	CASSLVGTSSYNEQFF
TRBV7-4	-	TRBJ2-3	CASSLFPGGSTDTQYF
TRBV20-1	-	TRBJ2-7	CSARSLSRSSYEQYF
TRBV28	TRBD2	TRBJ2-5	CASSSSGRGETQYF
TRBV24-1	-	TRBJ2-3	CATRGFRSDTQYF
TRBV25-1	-	TRBJ1-4	CASSGEKLFF
TRBV2	TRBD1	TRBJ2-5	CASGTGGYQETQYF
TRBV11-2	-	TRBJ1-1	CASSLDPGKNTEAFF
TRBV7-3	TRBD1	TRBJ2-7	CASTSRDRGTEQYF
TRBV6-4	-	TRBJ2-5	CASSLTDWETQYF
TRBV7-2	TRBD1	TRBJ1-2	CASSGQGIYGYTF